Listed below are T cell receptor beta chains from one sample, sequenced in a study of cytomegalovirus exposure and HLA in healthy donors. Clones were read by immunoSEQ multiplex PCR, and TCRdb kept only the in-frame ones, dropping some. This table has around 160,000 clones, around four fifths appearing once. Input material: PBMCs. Receptor source: a man between 18 and 29 years old in good health and CMV-seropositive. The CDR3 runs from the conserved cysteine through the conserved F or W. Each record gives: J gene, V gene, D gene, clone size, CDR3 DNA, CDR3 protein. A D gene is named only where the DNA matches it firmly. Some rows have no size entry. The others give once, few or many, or a class for an expanded clone.

j_call: TRBJ1-1
v_call: TRBV18
d_call: .
clone_size: .
cdr3_nt: TGTGCCAGCTCGAGTCTGGCAGACATGAACACTGAAGCTTTCTTT
cdr3_aa: CASSSLADMNTEAFF

j_call: TRBJ2-7
v_call: TRBV6-6
d_call: TRBD2
clone_size: .
cdr3_nt: TGTGCCAGCAGTTACTCTGGGGGGGGCTCCTACGAGCAGTACTTC
cdr3_aa: CASSYSGGGSYEQYF

j_call: TRBJ1-1
v_call: TRBV9
d_call: .
clone_size: .
cdr3_nt: TGTGCCAGCAGCGTAGCTAGCCACACTGAAGCTTTCTTT
cdr3_aa: CASSVASHTEAFF

j_call: TRBJ2-1
v_call: TRBV15
d_call: .
clone_size: .
cdr3_nt: TGTGCCACCAGCCGGGACTTCCAATCCTACAATGAGCAGTTCTTC
cdr3_aa: CATSRDFQSYNEQFF

j_call: TRBJ2-1
v_call: TRBV7-3
d_call: .
clone_size: .
cdr3_nt: TGTGCCAGCAGTCTTGGGGGGACTTCCTACAATGAGCAGTTCTTC
cdr3_aa: CASSLGGTSYNEQFF

j_call: TRBJ1-5
v_call: TRBV28
d_call: .
clone_size: .
cdr3_nt: TGTGCCAGCAGGAATATCCGGCAGCCCCAGCATTTT
cdr3_aa: CASRNIRQPQHF

j_call: TRBJ2-2
v_call: TRBV7-2
d_call: .
clone_size: .
cdr3_nt: TGTGCCAGCAGCTTCGGCGGGGAGCTGTTTTTT
cdr3_aa: CASSFGGELFF

j_call: TRBJ2-7
v_call: TRBV5-6
d_call: TRBD1
clone_size: .
cdr3_nt: TGTGCCAGCAGCAATACCCCCACAGGGGGTATTTACGAGCAGTACTTC
cdr3_aa: CASSNTPTGGIYEQYF

j_call: TRBJ2-1
v_call: TRBV6-5
d_call: .
clone_size: .
cdr3_nt: TGTGCCAGCAGTTATTTGGCGGGTCAAAACAATGAGCAGTTCTTC
cdr3_aa: CASSYLAGQNNEQFF

j_call: TRBJ1-4
v_call: TRBV19
d_call: .
clone_size: .
cdr3_nt: TGTGCCAGTAGTATCCTCGGGACTGGGGCTAATGAAAAACTGTTTTTT
cdr3_aa: CASSILGTGANEKLFF

j_call: TRBJ1-1
v_call: TRBV6-6
d_call: .
clone_size: .
cdr3_nt: TGTGCCAGCGGAGCGATTGCCGGCACTGAAGCTTTCTTT
cdr3_aa: CASGAIAGTEAFF

j_call: TRBJ1-5
v_call: TRBV28
d_call: .
clone_size: .
cdr3_nt: TGTGCCAGCAGTTTTTTGGAGGCTCAGCCCCAGCATTTT
cdr3_aa: CASSFLEAQPQHF

j_call: TRBJ2-7
v_call: TRBV4-1
d_call: .
clone_size: .
cdr3_nt: TGCGCCAGCAGCCACCTTTTGGGAGGATCCTACGAGCAGTACTTC
cdr3_aa: CASSHLLGGSYEQYF

j_call: TRBJ1-2
v_call: TRBV11-2
d_call: .
clone_size: .
cdr3_nt: TGTGCCAGCAGCTTAGGGGGCGGCTATGGCTACACCTTC
cdr3_aa: CASSLGGGYGYTF

j_call: TRBJ2-7
v_call: TRBV5-1
d_call: .
clone_size: .
cdr3_nt: TGCGCCAGCAGCTTGGGGAGAACCTACGAGCAGTACTTC
cdr3_aa: CASSLGRTYEQYF

j_call: TRBJ2-2
v_call: TRBV27
d_call: TRBD2
clone_size: .
cdr3_nt: TGTGCCAGCAGACCCGGGACTAGCGGACTGGGGGAGCTGTTTTTT
cdr3_aa: CASRPGTSGLGELFF

j_call: TRBJ2-1
v_call: TRBV27
d_call: TRBD1
clone_size: .
cdr3_nt: TGTGCCAGCAGTTCCACCGGGACAGGGAGGACCTACAATGAGCAGTTCTTC
cdr3_aa: CASSSTGTGRTYNEQFF

j_call: TRBJ1-1
v_call: TRBV6-1
d_call: .
clone_size: .
cdr3_nt: TGTGCCAGCAGAAAAGGACTTAACACTGAAGCTTTCTTT
cdr3_aa: CASRKGLNTEAFF

j_call: TRBJ2-5
v_call: TRBV7-9
d_call: .
clone_size: few
cdr3_nt: TGTGCCAGCAGCTTAGGCGGGCCCGAAAGGGAGACCCAGTACTTC
cdr3_aa: CASSLGGPERETQYF

j_call: TRBJ2-1
v_call: TRBV29-1
d_call: TRBD2
clone_size: .
cdr3_nt: TGCAGCGTTGATGCTCGGGAGGGCCTTGAGCAGTTCTTC
cdr3_aa: CSVDAREGLEQFF

j_call: TRBJ1-5
v_call: TRBV7-9
d_call: TRBD1
clone_size: .
cdr3_nt: TGTGCCAGCAGCTGGGGGACAGGTCAGGATCAGCCCCAGCATTTT
cdr3_aa: CASSWGTGQDQPQHF

j_call: TRBJ2-7
v_call: TRBV28
d_call: .
clone_size: .
cdr3_nt: TGTGCCAGCAGCCCGCCAGGGTCCTTATCCTACGAGCAGTACTTC
cdr3_aa: CASSPPGSLSYEQYF

j_call: TRBJ2-7
v_call: TRBV10-3
d_call: .
clone_size: .
cdr3_nt: TGTGCCATCAGTGAGTCCGAGGCGGCATACGAGCAGTACTTC
cdr3_aa: CAISESEAAYEQYF

j_call: TRBJ2-1
v_call: TRBV19
d_call: .
clone_size: .
cdr3_nt: TGTGCCAGTAGTTCTAGGATTGAGCAGTTCTTC
cdr3_aa: CASSSRIEQFF

j_call: TRBJ2-7
v_call: TRBV5-5
d_call: .
clone_size: .
cdr3_nt: TGTGCCAGCAGCTTGTGGAGCGGCGAGCAGTACTTC
cdr3_aa: CASSLWSGEQYF

j_call: TRBJ2-3
v_call: TRBV11-2
d_call: TRBD2
clone_size: .
cdr3_nt: TGTGCCAGCAGCTCTAGCGGGAGTAGCACAGATACGCAGTATTTT
cdr3_aa: CASSSSGSSTDTQYF

j_call: TRBJ1-1
v_call: TRBV6-5
d_call: .
clone_size: .
cdr3_nt: TGTGCCACAGGACAGTGGAACACTGAAGCTTTCTTT
cdr3_aa: CATGQWNTEAFF

j_call: TRBJ2-7
v_call: TRBV2
d_call: TRBD1
clone_size: .
cdr3_nt: TGTGCCAGCAAATTGGGACAGGATCCGTCCTACGAGCAGTACTTC
cdr3_aa: CASKLGQDPSYEQYF

j_call: TRBJ2-2
v_call: TRBV2
d_call: .
clone_size: .
cdr3_nt: TGTGCCAGCAGTGGTGAGGGTTTGGGCACCGGGGAGCTGTTTTTT
cdr3_aa: CASSGEGLGTGELFF

j_call: TRBJ1-1
v_call: TRBV29-1
d_call: .
clone_size: .
cdr3_nt: TGCAGCGTTGAATCGGGGGACACTGAAGCTTTCTTT
cdr3_aa: CSVESGDTEAFF

j_call: TRBJ1-3
v_call: TRBV18
d_call: .
clone_size: .
cdr3_nt: TGTGCCAGCTCACCAAACGGGGCTGGAAACACCATATATTTT
cdr3_aa: CASSPNGAGNTIYF

j_call: TRBJ1-2
v_call: TRBV5-1
d_call: .
clone_size: .
cdr3_nt: TGCGCCAGCAGCTTGGTTAGGGGGAACTATCCAGGCTACACCTTC
cdr3_aa: CASSLVRGNYPGYTF

j_call: TRBJ2-7
v_call: TRBV5-1
d_call: TRBD1
clone_size: .
cdr3_nt: TGCGCCAGCTTCCCGGGACAGGGGACCGCATACGAGCAGTACTTC
cdr3_aa: CASFPGQGTAYEQYF

j_call: TRBJ2-2
v_call: TRBV19
d_call: .
clone_size: .
cdr3_nt: TGTGCCAGTAGTATTTGGGGGCCCGACGGGGAGCTGTTTTTT
cdr3_aa: CASSIWGPDGELFF

j_call: TRBJ2-1
v_call: TRBV6-5
d_call: .
clone_size: .
cdr3_nt: TGTGCCAGCAGTTACTCACAGACAAGCTCCTACAATGAGCAGTTCTTC
cdr3_aa: CASSYSQTSSYNEQFF

j_call: TRBJ1-1
v_call: TRBV5-4
d_call: .
clone_size: few
cdr3_nt: TGTGCCAGCAGCTTCCGGGGGGGGGCCGAAGCTTTCTTT
cdr3_aa: CASSFRGGAEAFF

j_call: TRBJ2-7
v_call: TRBV30
d_call: .
clone_size: once
cdr3_nt: TGTGCCTGGAGCAGGGGGGCTTACGAGCAGTACTTC
cdr3_aa: CAWSRGAYEQYF

j_call: TRBJ1-1
v_call: TRBV5-1
d_call: .
clone_size: few
cdr3_nt: TGCGCCAGCAGCTTCAATTCTGGCAGGAACACTGAAGCTTTCTTT
cdr3_aa: CASSFNSGRNTEAFF

j_call: TRBJ2-1
v_call: TRBV6-1
d_call: TRBD2
clone_size: .
cdr3_nt: TGTGCCAGCATGGGACTAGCGGCTTACAATGAGCAGTTCTTC
cdr3_aa: CASMGLAAYNEQFF

j_call: TRBJ2-7
v_call: TRBV6-7
d_call: .
clone_size: .
cdr3_nt: TGTGCCAGCAGTTCGGTGTTAGGCCAGGACGAGCAGTACTTC
cdr3_aa: CASSSVLGQDEQYF

j_call: TRBJ2-3
v_call: TRBV2
d_call: TRBD2
clone_size: .
cdr3_nt: TGTGCCAGCAGTGAACGACTAGCGGGGCGCACAGATACGCAGTATTTT
cdr3_aa: CASSERLAGRTDTQYF

j_call: TRBJ2-3
v_call: TRBV4-1
d_call: TRBD2
clone_size: .
cdr3_nt: TGCGCCAGCAGCCAAGTGCTAGCGGGGGATACAGATACGCAGTATTTT
cdr3_aa: CASSQVLAGDTDTQYF

j_call: TRBJ2-7
v_call: TRBV19
d_call: TRBD1
clone_size: .
cdr3_nt: TGTGCCAGTAGTATTGGGGACAGTGGCCACGAGCAGTACTTC
cdr3_aa: CASSIGDSGHEQYF

j_call: TRBJ1-4
v_call: TRBV7-9
d_call: .
clone_size: .
cdr3_nt: TGTGCCAGCAGCCCCCAGACAGGACCACGTGAAAAACTGTTTTTT
cdr3_aa: CASSPQTGPREKLFF

j_call: TRBJ1-2
v_call: TRBV6-5
d_call: TRBD1
clone_size: few
cdr3_nt: TGTGCCAGCAGTTATACAGGGGGGGGCTACACCTTC
cdr3_aa: CASSYTGGGYTF

j_call: TRBJ2-1
v_call: TRBV28
d_call: .
clone_size: .
cdr3_nt: TGTGCCAGCAGTCCGGGACTTAACCCAGCCTACTACAATGAGCAGTTCTTC
cdr3_aa: CASSPGLNPAYYNEQFF

j_call: TRBJ1-5
v_call: TRBV27
d_call: .
clone_size: .
cdr3_nt: TGTGCCAGCAGTTCTCTTGGGGGGGATACTCAGCCCCAGCATTTT
cdr3_aa: CASSSLGGDTQPQHF

j_call: TRBJ2-7
v_call: TRBV5-1
d_call: TRBD1
clone_size: .
cdr3_nt: TGCGCCAGCAGCTGGGACAGGGGAGAAGGCGAGCAGTACTTC
cdr3_aa: CASSWDRGEGEQYF

j_call: TRBJ1-2
v_call: TRBV11-2
d_call: .
clone_size: .
cdr3_nt: TGTGCCAGCAGCTTCAGGGTGCGGTATGGCTACACCTTC
cdr3_aa: CASSFRVRYGYTF

j_call: TRBJ1-2
v_call: TRBV5-1
d_call: .
clone_size: .
cdr3_nt: TGCGCCAGCAGCCCCGTAGCAGGAGAGGGCACCTTC
cdr3_aa: CASSPVAGEGTF